The 29 T cell receptor beta chains presented below share a single source sample, sequenced in a study of blood T cell repertoires in COVID-19. Data came from immunoSEQ multiplex PCR; TCRdb stores just in-frame clones and leaves some out. The data show approximately 170,000 clones, less than 85% seen once. Sequenced material: peripheral blood. The receptors were sampled from a woman between 50 and 59 years old with acute or convalescent COVID-19.

The V and J genes are TRBV19 and TRBJ2-1; 11 nucleotides match TRBD2. Germline assignment: CDR1 LNHDA and CDR2 SQIVND (reference sequence). V was clipped by 3 bases and J by 6 bases; unmatched bases: 4. The CDR3 contains 15 residues. CDR3 sequence: CASSILAGGTNEQFF. DNA of the CDR3: TGTGCCAGTAGTATTCTAGCGGGGGGAACCAATGAGCAGTTCTTC.

This clone was seen a handful of times. The DNA of the CDR3 is TGTGCCAGTAGTATCCCTGGGACAGGTAAACACAATGAGCAGTTCTTC. It yields the protein CASSIPGTGKHNEQFF. The rearrangement joins TRBV19 to TRBJ2-1, with 8 positions matching TRBD1. The CDR3 covers 16 residues. Trimming took 3 bases from V and 5 from J; bases not matched to a gene: 9. The germline V gene has CDR1 LNHDA and CDR2 SQIVND (reference sequence).

The chain recombines TRBV6-5 with TRBJ2-7; D uncertain. There are 11 residues in the CDR3. Trimming stripped 5 bases from V and 3 bases from J, with 5 bases between. In germline, CDR1 is MNHEY, CDR2 SVGAGI. The CDR3, as DNA: TGTGCCAGCAGTAACAACTACGAGCAGTACTTC. Translation gives CASSNNYEQYF.

The chain is built from TRBV6-5 and TRBJ1-1; tentatively, D is TRBD1 (6 bases). This CDR3 spans 15 amino acids. V was clipped by 7 bases and J by 3 bases, with 18 bases between them. Germline CDR1 and CDR2: MNHEY and SVGAGI. The chain's CDR3 is CASNGRGAGDTEAFF. In DNA, the CDR3 is TGTGCCAGCAACGGGAGGGGGGCAGGGGACACTGAAGCTTTCTTT.

V gene TRBV19 combines with J gene TRBJ2-7; 8 nucleotides align to TRBD1. Trimming at V came to 7 bases and at J to 7 bases, leaving 9 bases not matched to a gene. The germline V gene encodes CDR1 LNHDA and CDR2 SQIVND (reference sequence). This CDR3 has 13 amino acids. CDR3 amino acids: CASKNQGAREQYF. The CDR3, as DNA: TGTGCCAGTAAGAACCAGGGGGCGAGAGAGCAGTACTTC.

This rearrangement joins TRBV7-2 to TRBJ1-2; the D gene is possibly TRBD1 (5 bases). Trimming removed 4 bases at V and 0 bases at J, with 18 bases between. The CDR3 has 17 residues. CDR1 is SGHTA, CDR2 FQGNSA, per germline. For the CDR3, the DNA is TGTGCCAGCAGCTCCGGGATCGGGGGGAGGACTAACTATGGCTACACCTTC. It encodes CASSSGIGGRTNYGYTF. The variable domain in full, with the rest retrieved from reference TRBV7-2 and TRBJ1-2, is GAGVSQSPSNKVTEKGKDVELRCDPISGHTALYWYRQSLGQGLEFLIYFQGNSAPDKSGLPSDRFSAERTGGSVSTLTIQRTQQEDSAVYLCASSSGIGGRTNYGYTFGSGTRLTVV.

This clone was observed once. V gene TRBV28 combines with J gene TRBJ1-2, with D hard to call. Trimming removed 3 bases at V and 1 base at J, with 6 bases between. The CDR3 consists of 13 residues. Germline CDR1 and CDR2: MDHEN and SYDVKM. Written as DNA, the CDR3 is TGTGCCAGCAGTTTGGTCGGTAACTATGGCTACACCTTC. It translates to CASSLVGNYGYTF.

This clone was counted between two and nine times. The rearrangement links TRBV5-4 to TRBJ2-2; 7 positions agree with TRBD2. This CDR3 has 16 residues. Per germline, CDR1 SGHNT and CDR2 YYREEE (reference sequence). Trimming at V came to 0 bases and at J to 7 bases, leaving 9 bases not matched to a gene. The CDR3, as DNA: TGTGCCAGCAGCTTGGCCCGGACTAGGAGCATCGGGGAGCTGTTTTTT. It translates to CASSLARTRSIGELFF.

The chain uses TRBV19 and TRBJ2-7, with 12 bases matching TRBD1. The CDR3 consists of 16 residues. Germline V gives CDR1 LNHDA, CDR2 SQIVND (reference sequence). Losses at the gene ends were 5 bases for V and 0 bases for J; bases not matched to a gene: 5. As DNA, the CDR3 is TGTGCCAGTAGTCATCCGGGACAGGGGGCCTCCTACGAGCAGTACTTC. This encodes CASSHPGQGASYEQYF.

This clone has just one count. This chain joins TRBV28 and TRBJ2-1, with D possibly matching TRBD2 (5 bases). CDR1 MDHEN and CDR2 SYDVKM come from the germline V gene. The CDR3 covers 15 residues. The V gene lost 3 bases and the J gene lost 0 bases, with 9 bases spanning the gap. This CDR3 is CASSFRESSYNEQFF. For the CDR3, the DNA is TGTGCCAGCAGTTTTCGGGAAAGCTCCTACAATGAGCAGTTCTTC.

V and J are TRBV28 and TRBJ2-7, with a possible D match to TRBD1 (5 bases). The CDR3 loop spans 13 amino acids. Germline V CDR1 and CDR2: MDHEN, SYDVKM. Deletions cut 6 bases from V and 7 bases from J, with 16 bases between. This CDR3 is CASRGRQFQEQYF. The CDR3 bases are TGTGCCAGCAGAGGTCGACAGTTCCAGGAGCAGTACTTC.

The CDR3 loop reads CAWKGQGYGYTF. DNA of the CDR3: TGTGCCTGGAAGGGTCAGGGGTATGGCTACACCTTC. The chain links TRBV30 to TRBJ1-2, with D possibly matching TRBD1 (6 bases). V lost 4 bases to trimming and J lost 5 bases, with 11 bases between them. In germline, CDR1 is GTSNPN, CDR2 SVGIG (reference sequence). The CDR3 is 12 residues long. The whole variable domain, filled in from reference TRBV30 and TRBJ1-2, reads SQTIHQWPATLVQPVGSPLSLECTVEGTSNPNLYWYRQAAGRGLQLLFYSVGIGQISSEVPQNLSASRPQDRQFILSSKKLLLSDSGFYLCAWKGQGYGYTFGSGTRLTVV.

This rearrangement joins TRBV3-1 (or the pseudogene TRBV3-2) to TRBJ1-3; D possibly corresponds to TRBD1 (5 bases). The CDR3 covers 13 residues. CDR1 is LGHDT, CDR2 YNNKEL, per germline (reference sequence). V dropped 5 bases and J dropped 4 bases, with 9 bases sitting between them. Written as DNA, the CDR3 is TGTGCCAGCAGCTTTAAGGGGGGAAACACCATATATTTT. Protein product: CASSFKGGNTIYF.

V gene TRBV5-1 combines with J gene TRBJ1-1; D is possibly TRBD1 (6 bases). Germline V gene data show CDR1 as SGHRS and CDR2 as YFSETQ. The V end lost 4 bases, the J end lost 1 base, and 14 bases lay between the germline ends. The CDR3 sequence is 15 residues long. CDR3 loop: CASSPEGHRNTEAFF. The DNA for the CDR3 is TGCGCCAGCAGCCCCGAGGGACATCGGAACACTGAAGCTTTCTTT.

The V and J genes are TRBV20-1 and TRBJ2-3; 8 bases agree with TRBD2. Unmatched junction bases numbered 7, after V lost 3 bases and J lost 2 bases. This CDR3 is 15 amino acids long. Germline lookup yields CDR1 DFQATT and CDR2 SNEGSKA (reference sequence). The chain's CDR3 is CSASKLADDTDTQYF. DNA of the CDR3: TGCAGTGCTAGTAAACTAGCGGATGACACAGATACGCAGTATTTT.

The chain carries TRBV5-6 and TRBJ1-5, with a weak D call TRBD1 (5 bases). Looked up from germline, CDR1 is SGHDT and CDR2 is YYEEEE. The CDR3 is 16 residues long. V lost 0 bases to trimming and J lost 3 bases, with 13 bases between them. DNA of the CDR3: TGTGCCAGCAGCTTGGGTACAGGTTCGGACAATCAGCCCCAGCATTTT. Its translation is CASSLGTGSDNQPQHF.

This clone was seen a handful of times. V and J are TRBV29-1 and TRBJ1-2, with 8 bases aligning to TRBD1. Germline V gives CDR1 SQVTM, CDR2 ANQGSEA. J was trimmed by 3 bases and V by 5 bases; bases with no gene match: 14. The CDR3 contains 16 residues. CDR3 sequence (DNA): TGCAGCGTTCCCCACGAAACCGACAGGGGCGACTATGGCTACACCTTC. This translates into CSVPHETDRGDYGYTF. Together with reference TRBV29-1 and TRBJ1-2, the CDR3 gives the full variable domain: SAVISQKPSRDICQRGTSLTIQCQVDSQVTMMFWYRQQPGQSLTLIATANQGSEATYESGFVIDKFPISRPNLTFSTLTVSNMSPEDSSIYLCSVPHETDRGDYGYTFGSGTRLTVV.

Turning to this clone: The sample carries other DNA sequences with the same CDR3. The chain links TRBV5-6 to TRBJ1-3; no reliable D call. V was pared by 0 bases and J by 4 bases, with 11 bases between. This CDR3 region has 15 residues. The germline gives CDR1 SGHDT, CDR2 YYEEEE. This CDR3 is CASSLARGAGNTIYF. The DNA of the CDR3 is TGTGCCAGCAGCTTGGCTCGGGGAGCCGGAAACACCATATATTTT.

A single count supports this clone. This chain links TRBV9 with TRBJ2-7; D is perhaps TRBD1 (6 bases). The germline CDR1 and CDR2 sequences are SGDLS and YYNGEE. Trimming left V 0 bases short and J 4 bases short, with 17 bases between. The length of the CDR3 is 16 residues. CDR3 nucleotides: TGTGCCAGCAGCGTAGATGGGGGCGATACGAATTACGAGCAGTACTTC. It encodes CASSVDGGDTNYEQYF.

This chain joins TRBV6-5 and TRBJ2-2, with D possibly matching TRBD2 (6 bases). Trimming left V 5 bases short and J 4 bases short, with 14 bases between. CDR1 and CDR2 (germline): MNHEY, SVGAGI. This CDR3 is built from 15 residues. CDR3 sequence: CASSTTGGVTGELFF. In DNA form, the CDR3 reads TGTGCCAGCAGTACCACAGGAGGGGTCACCGGGGAGCTGTTTTTT.

This chain uses TRBV6-5 with TRBJ2-1; D is perhaps TRBD2 (7 bases). There are 14 residues in the CDR3. With 6 bases removed from V and 1 base from J, the gap between germline ends came to 10 bases. In germline, CDR1 is MNHEY, CDR2 SVGAGI. The CDR3: CASRGGASYNEQFF. DNA for the CDR3: TGTGCCAGCAGGGGGGGGGCTTCCTACAATGAGCAGTTCTTC.

The chain's CDR3 is CASSQDGSRDYEQYF. The CDR3 coding sequence is TGTGCCAGCAGCCAAGATGGCAGCAGGGACTACGAGCAGTACTTC. The chain joins TRBV3-1 (or the pseudogene TRBV3-2) to TRBJ2-7, with D possibly TRBD1 on 5 matching bases. CDR1 LGHDT and CDR2 YNNKEL come from the germline V gene (reference sequence). Trimming shortened V by 0 bases and J by 3 bases, and 12 bases separated the two germline ends. This CDR3 is 15 amino acids long.

The rearrangement joins TRBV4-1 to TRBJ2-3, with unresolved D. V was cut by 0 bases and J by 12 bases, with 13 bases left in between. The germline V gene encodes CDR1 MGHRA and CDR2 YSYEKL. CDR3 length equals 13 residues. CDR3 sequence reads: CASSQETTRIQYF. The CDR3 coding sequence is TGCGCCAGCAGCCAAGAGACAACGCGCATCCAGTATTTT.

V gene TRBV9 combines with J gene TRBJ2-2; 9 nucleotides match TRBD2. Germline V CDR1 and CDR2: SGDLS, YYNGEE. The CDR3 contains 15 residues. V lost 0 bases, J lost 6 bases, and 3 bases stayed unmatched. CDR3 sequence reads: CASSVVAGESGELFF. The CDR3 DNA reads as TGTGCCAGCAGCGTAGTAGCGGGGGAATCCGGGGAGCTGTTTTTT.

This clone was recorded a few times. This sequence joins TRBV12-3 or TRBV12-4 and TRBJ1-2, with a tentative D call TRBD1 (6 bases). With 6 bases removed from V and 6 bases from J, the gap between germline ends came to 14 bases. The CDR3 contains 13 residues. This chain's CDR3 is CASRSGVGHGYTF. Written as DNA, the CDR3 is TGTGCCAGCAGGTCAGGGGTTGGTCATGGCTACACCTTC.

This clone has only a few counts. The rearrangement joins TRBV27 to TRBJ2-1, with TRBD1 matching over 7 bases. CDR1 and CDR2 (germline): MNHEY, SMNVEV (reference sequence). CDR3 size: 15 residues. V was clipped by 6 bases and J by 0 bases; unmatched bases: 5. In nucleotides, the CDR3 is TGTGCCAGCAGAAGCCGGGACAGCTCCTACAATGAGCAGTTCTTC. It specifies CASRSRDSSYNEQFF.

The chain is built from TRBV7-2 and TRBJ2-7; D is possibly TRBD2 (5 bases). Germline V gene sequence: CDR1 SGHTA, CDR2 FQGNSA. The CDR3 contains 14 residues. Trimming took 6 bases from V and 0 from J, leaving 12 bases between them. The DNA of the CDR3 is TGTGCCAGCAGATTTGGTGGGAGCTCCTACGAGCAGTACTTC. This encodes CASRFGGSSYEQYF.

The V gene is TRBV5-1, the J gene TRBJ2-7; TRBD2 agrees at 8 bases. Germline V CDR1 and CDR2: SGHRS, YFSETQ. V was pared by 1 base and J by 5 bases, with 8 bases of the junction left unmatched. This CDR3 is built from 15 residues. CDR3 nucleotide sequence: TGCGCCAGCAGCTTGAGGGGCCGGGGGGGCCACGAGCAGTACTTC. It specifies CASSLRGRGGHEQYF.

V is TRBV23-1 and J is TRBJ2-1; tentative D call: TRBD2 (6 bases). TRBV23-1 is identified as an open reading frame with a role that is uncertain. This CDR3 region has 10 residues. Trimming pared 10 bases from V and 7 bases from J, leaving 8 bases between. The CDR3 reads CATGGNEQFF. In nucleotides, the CDR3 is TGCGCCACCGGGGGTAATGAGCAGTTCTTC.